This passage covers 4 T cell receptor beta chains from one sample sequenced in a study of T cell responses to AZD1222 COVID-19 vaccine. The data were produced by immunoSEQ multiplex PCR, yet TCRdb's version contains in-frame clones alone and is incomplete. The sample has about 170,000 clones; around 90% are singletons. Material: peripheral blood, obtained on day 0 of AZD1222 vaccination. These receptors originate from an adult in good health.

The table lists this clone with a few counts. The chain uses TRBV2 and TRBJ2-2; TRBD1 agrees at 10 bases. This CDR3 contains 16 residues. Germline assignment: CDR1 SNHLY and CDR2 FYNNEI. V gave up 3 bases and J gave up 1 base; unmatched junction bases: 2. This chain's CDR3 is CASSDGQGVNTGELFF. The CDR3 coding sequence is TGTGCCAGCAGTGATGGACAGGGGGTGAACACCGGGGAGCTGTTTTTT.

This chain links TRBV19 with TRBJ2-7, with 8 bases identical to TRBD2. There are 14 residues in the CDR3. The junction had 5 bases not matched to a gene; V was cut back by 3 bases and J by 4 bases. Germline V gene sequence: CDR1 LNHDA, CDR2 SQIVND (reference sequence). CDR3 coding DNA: TGTGCCAGTAGTATCCAAGCGGGAGCTTACGAGCAGTACTTC. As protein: CASSIQAGAYEQYF.

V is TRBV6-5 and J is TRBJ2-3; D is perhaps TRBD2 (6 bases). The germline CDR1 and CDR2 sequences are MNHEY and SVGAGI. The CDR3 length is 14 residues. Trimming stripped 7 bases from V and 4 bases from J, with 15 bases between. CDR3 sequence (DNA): TGTGCCAGCACCCCCTCGGGGGTTCCAGATACGCAGTATTTT. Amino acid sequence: CASTPSGVPDTQYF.

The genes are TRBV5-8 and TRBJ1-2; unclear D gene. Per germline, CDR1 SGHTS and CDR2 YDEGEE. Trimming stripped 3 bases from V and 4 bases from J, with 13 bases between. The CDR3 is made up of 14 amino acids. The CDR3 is CASSSPELLYGYTF. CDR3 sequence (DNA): TGTGCCAGCAGCTCCCCCGAGCTTCTCTATGGCTACACCTTC.